The clone carrying this TCR beta chain has just a few counts. The protocol was immunoSEQ multiplex PCR, while the TCRdb copy is restricted to in-frame clones and leaves out a portion. Among some 50,000 clones listed, roughly 89% were seen once. This entry comes from a study of PD-L1 blockade in urothelial cancer. Background on the study: Across blood samples, T cells had a median count of roughly 140,000.

Time point described: pretreatment peripheral blood. CDR1 is LNHDA and CDR2 is SQIVND in the germline V gene (reference sequence). V lost 3 bases, J lost 0 bases, and 6 bases lay in between. This CDR3 has 14 amino acids. The clonotype originates from a woman aged 60-75 years with urothelial cancer. Source: PBMCs, taken around atezolizumab (anti-PD-L1) treatment. The chain carries TRBV19 and TRBJ1-3; D is ambiguous. The CDR3 DNA is TGTGCCAGTAGTATTATGGCCTCTGGAAACACCATATATTTT. Protein product: CASSIMASGNTIYF. The full variable domain, with the rest looked up from reference TRBV19 and TRBJ1-3, is DGGITQSPKYLFRKEGQNVTLSCEQNLNHDAMYWYRQDPGQGLRLIYYSQIVNDFQKGDIAEGYSVSREKKESFPLTVTSAQKNPTAFYLCASSIMASGNTIYFGEGSWLTVV.